The entry below gives a single TCR beta chain sequence along with its context. In the authors' workflow: Cell counts per sample came from amplifying reference gene primers. Sequenced by immunoSEQ multiplex PCR; TCRdb stores in-frame clones only, minus some. V and J calls and clone size are copied from that table; D and trimming were computed from the DNA. The table records tens of thousands of clones, roughly 87% of them present only once. This entry comes from a study of blood T cell repertoires in COVID-19. Overall study context: Sites across the United States, Italy and Spain contributed samples from acute and convalescent COVID-19. PBMCs, B-cell-depleted T cells, or T cells were the source of the cDNA or gDNA that made up the material.

The CDR3 covers 16 residues. Trimming removed 3 bases from V and 7 bases from J; junction bases left unmatched: 11. Germline CDR1 is SGDLS and CDR2 is YYNGEE. The receptor comes from a man between 18 and 29 years old with COVID-19, enrolled during active disease. This rearrangement joins TRBV9 to TRBJ2-1; the match to TRBD1 covers 9 bases. The material sequenced was peripheral blood. The CDR3 sequence is CASSGGGDRVLNEQFF. As DNA, the CDR3 is TGTGCCAGCAGCGGCGGCGGGGACAGGGTGTTGAATGAGCAGTTCTTC.